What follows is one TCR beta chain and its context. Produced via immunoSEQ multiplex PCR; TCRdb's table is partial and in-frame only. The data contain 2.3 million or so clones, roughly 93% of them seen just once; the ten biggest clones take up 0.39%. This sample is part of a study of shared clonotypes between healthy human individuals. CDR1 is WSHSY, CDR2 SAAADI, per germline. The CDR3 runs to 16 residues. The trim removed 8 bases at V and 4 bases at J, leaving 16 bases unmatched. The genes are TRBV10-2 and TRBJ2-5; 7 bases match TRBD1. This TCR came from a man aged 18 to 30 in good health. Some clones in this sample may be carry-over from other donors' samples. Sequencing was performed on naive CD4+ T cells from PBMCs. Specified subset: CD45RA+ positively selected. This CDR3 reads CASARRDRGDSETQYF. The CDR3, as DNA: TGCGCCAGCGCACGCCGGGACAGAGGCGATTCAGAGACCCAGTACTTC.